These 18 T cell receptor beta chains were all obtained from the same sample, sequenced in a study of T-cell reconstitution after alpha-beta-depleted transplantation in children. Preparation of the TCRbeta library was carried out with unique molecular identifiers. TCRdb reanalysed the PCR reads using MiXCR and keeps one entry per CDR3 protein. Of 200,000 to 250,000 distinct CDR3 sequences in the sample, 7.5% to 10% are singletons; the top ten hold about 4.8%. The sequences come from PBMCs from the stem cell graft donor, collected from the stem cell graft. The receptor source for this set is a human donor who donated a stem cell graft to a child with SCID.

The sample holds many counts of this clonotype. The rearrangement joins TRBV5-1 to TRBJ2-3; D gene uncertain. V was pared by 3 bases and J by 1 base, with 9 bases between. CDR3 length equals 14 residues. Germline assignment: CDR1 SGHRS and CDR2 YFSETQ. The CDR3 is CASSSTDRTDTQYF. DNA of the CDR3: TGCGCCAGCAGCTCGACGGACCGCACAGATACGCAGTATTTT.

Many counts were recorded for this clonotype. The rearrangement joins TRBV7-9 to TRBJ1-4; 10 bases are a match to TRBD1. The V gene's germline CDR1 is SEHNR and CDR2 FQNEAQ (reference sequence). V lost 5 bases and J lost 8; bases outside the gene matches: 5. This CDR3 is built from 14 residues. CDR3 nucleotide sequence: TGTGCCAGCAGCCCCCGGGACAGGGGAGAAAAACTGTTTTTT. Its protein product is CASSPRDRGEKLFF.

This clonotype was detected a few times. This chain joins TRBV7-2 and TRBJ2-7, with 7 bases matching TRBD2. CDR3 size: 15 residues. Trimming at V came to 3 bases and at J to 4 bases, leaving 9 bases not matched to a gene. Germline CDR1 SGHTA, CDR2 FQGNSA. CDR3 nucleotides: TGTGCCAGCAGCTTTGGGTGGGCGGGGGAGTACGAGCAGTACTTC. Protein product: CASSFGWAGEYEQYF.

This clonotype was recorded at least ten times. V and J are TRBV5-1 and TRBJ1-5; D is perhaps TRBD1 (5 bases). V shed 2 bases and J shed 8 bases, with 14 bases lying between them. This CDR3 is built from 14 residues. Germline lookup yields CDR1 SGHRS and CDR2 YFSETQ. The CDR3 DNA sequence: TGCGCCAGCAGCTTATCAGGGTCCGGAGAGCCCCAGCATTTT. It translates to CASSLSGSGEPQHF.

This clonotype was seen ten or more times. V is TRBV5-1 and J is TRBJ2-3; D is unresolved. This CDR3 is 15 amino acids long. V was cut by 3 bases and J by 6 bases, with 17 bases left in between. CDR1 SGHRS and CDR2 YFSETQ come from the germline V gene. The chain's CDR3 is CASSSEGWRGDTQYF. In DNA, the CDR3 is TGCGCCAGCAGCTCCGAAGGCTGGCGAGGCGATACGCAGTATTTT.

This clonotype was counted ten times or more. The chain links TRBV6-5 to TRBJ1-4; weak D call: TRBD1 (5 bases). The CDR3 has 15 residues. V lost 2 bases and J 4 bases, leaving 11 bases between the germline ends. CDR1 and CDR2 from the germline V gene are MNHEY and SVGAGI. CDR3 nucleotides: TGTGCCAGCAGTTACAATTGGGGACTTAATGAAAAACTGTTTTTT. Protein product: CASSYNWGLNEKLFF.

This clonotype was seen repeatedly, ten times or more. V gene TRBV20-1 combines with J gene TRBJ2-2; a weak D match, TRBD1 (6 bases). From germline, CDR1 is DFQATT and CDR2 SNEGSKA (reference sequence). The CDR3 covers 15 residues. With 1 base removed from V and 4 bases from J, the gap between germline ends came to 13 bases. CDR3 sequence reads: CSARVAGAPTGELFF. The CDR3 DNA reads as TGCAGTGCTAGAGTGGCAGGGGCCCCCACCGGGGAGCTGTTTTTT.

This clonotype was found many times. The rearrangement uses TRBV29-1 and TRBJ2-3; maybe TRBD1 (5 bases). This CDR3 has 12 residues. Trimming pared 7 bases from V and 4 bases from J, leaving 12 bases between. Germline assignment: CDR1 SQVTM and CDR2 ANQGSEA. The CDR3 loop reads CSGYRSPDTQYF. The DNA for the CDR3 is TGCAGCGGTTACAGGAGTCCAGATACGCAGTATTTT.

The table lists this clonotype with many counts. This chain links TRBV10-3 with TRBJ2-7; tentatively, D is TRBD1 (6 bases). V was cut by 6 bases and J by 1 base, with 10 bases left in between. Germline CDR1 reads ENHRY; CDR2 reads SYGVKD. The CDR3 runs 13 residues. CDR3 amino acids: CAISGQSSYEQYF. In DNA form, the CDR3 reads TGTGCCATCAGCGGACAGTCTTCCTACGAGCAGTACTTC.

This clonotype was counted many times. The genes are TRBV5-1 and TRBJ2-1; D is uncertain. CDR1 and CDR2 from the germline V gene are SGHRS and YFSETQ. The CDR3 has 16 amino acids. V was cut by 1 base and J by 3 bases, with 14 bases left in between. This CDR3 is CASSLIADAFYNEQFF. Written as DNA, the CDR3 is TGCGCCAGCAGCTTGATAGCAGACGCATTCTACAATGAGCAGTTCTTC. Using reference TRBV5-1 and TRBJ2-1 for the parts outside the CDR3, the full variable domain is KAGVTQTPRYLIKTRGQQVTLSCSPISGHRSVSWYQQTPGQGLQFLFEYFSETQRNKGNFPGRFSGRQFSNSRSEMNVSTLELGDSALYLCASSLIADAFYNEQFFGPGTRLTVL.

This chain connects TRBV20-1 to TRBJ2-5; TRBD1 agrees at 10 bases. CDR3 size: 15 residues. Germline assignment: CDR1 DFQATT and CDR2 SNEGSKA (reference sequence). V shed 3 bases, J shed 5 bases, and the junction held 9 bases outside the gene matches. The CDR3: CSASKGTGEGETQYF. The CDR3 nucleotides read TGCAGTGCTAGTAAAGGGACAGGGGAAGGGGAGACCCAGTACTTC.

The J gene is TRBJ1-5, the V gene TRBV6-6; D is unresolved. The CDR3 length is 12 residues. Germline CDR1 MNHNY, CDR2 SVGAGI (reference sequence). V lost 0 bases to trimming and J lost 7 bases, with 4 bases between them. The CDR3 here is CASSYSRQPQHF. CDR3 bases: TGTGCCAGCAGTTACTCGAGGCAGCCCCAGCATTTT.

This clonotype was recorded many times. CDR3 loop: CASSPDRDQPQHF. The CDR3 region has the DNA TGTGCCAGCAGTCCGGACAGGGATCAGCCCCAGCATTTT. The V gene is TRBV27, the J gene TRBJ1-5, with 8 positions matching TRBD1. The CDR3 covers 13 residues. The V gene's germline CDR1 is MNHEY and CDR2 SMNVEV (reference sequence). J lost 5 bases, V lost 5 bases, and 2 bases had no gene match.

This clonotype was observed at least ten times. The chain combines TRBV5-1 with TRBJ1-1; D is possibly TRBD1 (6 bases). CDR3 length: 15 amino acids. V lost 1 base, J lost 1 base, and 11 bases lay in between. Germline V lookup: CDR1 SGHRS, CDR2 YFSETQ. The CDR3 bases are TGCGCCAGCAGCTTGTTACCAGGGGAGAACACTGAAGCTTTCTTT. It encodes CASSLLPGENTEAFF. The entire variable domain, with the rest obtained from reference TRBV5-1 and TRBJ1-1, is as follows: KAGVTQTPRYLIKTRGQQVTLSCSPISGHRSVSWYQQTPGQGLQFLFEYFSETQRNKGNFPGRFSGRQFSNSRSEMNVSTLELGDSALYLCASSLLPGENTEAFFGQGTRLTVV.

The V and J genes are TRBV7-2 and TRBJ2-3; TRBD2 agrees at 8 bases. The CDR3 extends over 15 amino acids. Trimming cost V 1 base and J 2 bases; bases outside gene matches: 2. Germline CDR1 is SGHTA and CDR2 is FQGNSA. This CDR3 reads CASSLEGLDTDTQYF. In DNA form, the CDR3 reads TGTGCCAGCAGCTTAGAGGGACTAGACACAGATACGCAGTATTTT.

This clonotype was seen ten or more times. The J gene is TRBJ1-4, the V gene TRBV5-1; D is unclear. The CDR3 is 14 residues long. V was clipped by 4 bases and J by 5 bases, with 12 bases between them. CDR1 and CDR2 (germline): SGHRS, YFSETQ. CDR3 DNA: TGCGCCAGCAGCGTGGCCGGAAGAAATGAAAAACTGTTTTTT. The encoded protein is CASSVAGRNEKLFF.

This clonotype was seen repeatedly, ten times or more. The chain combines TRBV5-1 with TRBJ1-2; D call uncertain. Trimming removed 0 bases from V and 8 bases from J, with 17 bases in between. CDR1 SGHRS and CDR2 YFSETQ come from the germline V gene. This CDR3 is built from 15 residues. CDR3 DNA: TGCGCCAGCAGCTTGGTACCCGGACCTATGGAGGGCTACACCTTC. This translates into CASSLVPGPMEGYTF.

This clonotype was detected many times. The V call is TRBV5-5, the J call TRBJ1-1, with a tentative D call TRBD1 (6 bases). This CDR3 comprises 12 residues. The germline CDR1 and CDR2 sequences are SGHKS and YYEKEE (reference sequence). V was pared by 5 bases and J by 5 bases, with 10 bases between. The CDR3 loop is CASRRGGTEAFF. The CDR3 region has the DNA TGTGCCAGCAGAAGGGGGGGAACTGAAGCTTTCTTT.